A selection of T cell receptor beta chains follows, all from one sample in a study of blood T cell repertoires in COVID-19. TCRdb's table, derived via immunoSEQ multiplex PCR, lists solely in-frame clones and lacks some. Of fewer than 150,000 clones listed, roughly 87% were seen once; the top ten hold less than 9.5%. The sample comprised peripheral blood. These receptors were collected from a human donor in a cohort sampled during active COVID-19. CDR3s include the opening cysteine and the closing phenylalanine or tryptophan. The order of the fields is D gene, CDR3 length, V gene, J gene, clone size, CDR3 protein, CDR3 DNA. D genes are given only for firm matches. Not all rows give a size; the values are once, few, many and, for expanded clones, a class.

>TRBD1|13|TRBV28|TRBJ2-3|-
CASTDRATDTQYF
TGTGCCAGCACCGACAGGGCAACAGATACGCAGTATTTT
>-|11|TRBV6-4|TRBJ1-1|-
CASSDGHAAFF
TGTGCCAGCAGTGACGGCCACGCAGCTTTCTTT
>TRBD2|15|TRBV10-3|TRBJ2-3|once
CAIRLAGAWGDTQYF
TGTGCCATCAGGCTAGCGGGAGCGTGGGGAGATACGCAGTATTTT
>-|15|TRBV3-1/TRBV3-2|TRBJ2-2|-
CASSQDFTGIGELFF
TGTGCCAGCAGCCAAGATTTCACAGGGATTGGGGAGCTGTTTTTT
>-|13|TRBV5-1|TRBJ2-1|-
CASSLASPNEQFF
TGCGCCAGCAGCTTGGCTAGCCCTAATGAGCAGTTCTTC
>-|14|TRBV3-1/TRBV3-2|TRBJ1-5|-
CASSPDNRNQPQHF
TGTGCCAGCAGCCCGGACAATCGCAATCAGCCCCAGCATTTT
>-|15|TRBV28|TRBJ1-4|-
CASSPPRAANEKLFF
TGTGCCAGCAGTCCCCCGAGGGCCGCCAATGAAAAACTGTTTTTT
>TRBD1|19|TRBV19|TRBJ2-6|-
CASSEWMGQGYSGANVLTF
TGTGCCAGTAGTGAGTGGATGGGACAGGGCTACTCTGGGGCCAACGTCCTGACTTTC
>TRBD1|15|TRBV7-9|TRBJ1-1|-
CASSLRQGVNTEAFF
TGTGCCAGCAGCTTAAGACAGGGGGTGAACACTGAAGCTTTCTTT
>-|13|TRBV19|TRBJ1-3|-
CASSLLHGDTIYF
TGTGCCAGTAGTTTACTACACGGGGACACCATATATTTT
>-|14|TRBV19|TRBJ1-4|few
CASRMAGVNEKLFF
TGTGCCAGTAGAATGGCAGGGGTTAATGAAAAACTGTTTTTT
>-|15|TRBV5-6|TRBJ1-2|-
CASSLVTGRGYGYTF
TGTGCCAGCAGCTTGGTTACCGGCAGGGGATATGGCTACACCTTC
>TRBD1|13|TRBV11-2|TRBJ1-3|-
CASRTGVGNTIYF
TGTGCCAGCAGAACAGGGGTCGGAAACACCATATATTTT
>-|11|TRBV20-1|TRBJ2-5|-
CSARTIETQYF
TGCAGTGCAAGGACTATTGAGACCCAGTACTTC